These 13 T cell receptor beta chains were sequenced from one sample in a study of regulatory T cells in long-lasting Graves disease. Library construction for TCR beta used iRepertoire HTBI primers and Arm-PCR of CDR3 regions. TCRdb itself ran the multiplex PCR reads through MiXCR, one entry per CDR3 protein. The sample includes approximately 400,000 distinct CDR3 sequences, less than 25% seen only once; the top ten take roughly 20%. Time point: persistent/refractory GD, antithyroid drugs over 5 years with positive TRAb. Construction of the TCR library relied on RNA isolated from PBMCs. This sample comprised peripheral blood mononuclear cells (PBMCs), obtained when the disease was refractory, from a patient treated with antithyroid drugs. These receptors all come from a female donor with Graves disease.

The chain combines TRBV2 with TRBJ2-2; D assignment may be TRBD1 or TRBD2 (5 bases each). The CDR3 runs to 16 residues. V lost 6 bases to trimming and J lost 4 bases, with 18 bases between them. Germline V gene data show CDR1 as SNHLY and CDR2 as FYNNEI. Here the CDR3 reads CASSGRWGSGTGELFF. CDR3 bases: TGTGCCAGCAGCGGACGGTGGGGGTCGGGCACCGGGGAGCTGTTTTTT. The full variable domain, completed using reference TRBV2 and TRBJ2-2, is EPEVTQTPSHQVTQMGQEVILRCVPISNHLYFYWYRQILGQKVEFLVSFYNNEISEKSEIFDDQFSVERPDGSNFTLKIRSTKLEDSAMYFCASSGRWGSGTGELFFGEGSRLTVL.

This chain joins TRBV2 and TRBJ1-1; D is unclear. Germline V gene sequence: CDR1 SNHLY, CDR2 FYNNEI. Trimming removed 6 bases from V and 0 bases from J, with 11 bases in between. The CDR3 spans 14 residues. The CDR3 reads CASRSGLLNTEAFF. The DNA of the CDR3 is TGTGCCAGCAGGTCAGGACTGCTGAACACTGAAGCTTTCTTT.

The V call is TRBV12-3 or TRBV12-4, the J call TRBJ1-5; D perhaps matches TRBD1 (5 bases). V dropped 5 bases and J dropped 9 bases, with 14 bases sitting between them. The CDR3 consists of 13 residues. Written as DNA, the CDR3 is TGTGCCAGCAGTCTCAGGGCTTCGGGGCCCCAGCATTTT. Translating gives CASSLRASGPQHF.

A remark on this clonotype: A read error is possible here, since a much larger clone lies one base away. V usage is TRBV28 and J usage is TRBJ2-7; D may be TRBD2 (6 bases). The CDR3 runs 15 residues. Germline values: CDR1 MDHEN, CDR2 SYDVKM. The CDR3 spells CANSGSGRLSYEQYF. The CDR3 bases are TGTGCCAACAGTGGGAGCGGGCGGCTCTCCTACGAGCAGTACTTC.

The sample holds many counts of this clonotype. The chain employs TRBV11-2 and TRBJ2-5, with a weak D call TRBD2 (6 bases). CDR3 size: 15 residues. Germline loops: CDR1 SGHAT, CDR2 FQNNGV. V was cut by 5 bases and J by 5 bases, with 18 bases left in between. The CDR3 reads CASSQGLGGGETQYF. Written as DNA, the CDR3 is TGTGCCAGCAGCCAAGGATTAGGTGGAGGGGAGACCCAGTACTTC.

The V gene is TRBV20-1, the J gene TRBJ1-2, with D uncertain. The V gene lost 0 bases and the J gene lost 4 bases, with 12 bases spanning the gap. In germline, CDR1 is DFQATT, CDR2 SNEGSKA (reference sequence). This CDR3 spans 14 amino acids. DNA of the CDR3: TGCAGTGCTAGAGATCTAACTTGGGGCTATGGCTACACCTTC. It encodes CSARDLTWGYGYTF.

The chain links TRBV12-3 or TRBV12-4 to TRBJ1-1; D not resolved. V dropped 5 bases and J dropped 1 base, with 20 bases sitting between them. This CDR3 has 17 amino acids. In DNA form, the CDR3 reads TGTGCCAGCAGTCCCCCCCCCGGTGTCACCTCGAACACTGAAGCTTTCTTT. Amino acids: CASSPPPGVTSNTEAFF.

This clonotype has at least ten counts. The chain uses TRBV30 and TRBJ1-4; D remains unclear. CDR3 length: 12 amino acids. The V end lost 3 bases, the J end lost 5 bases, and 7 bases lay between the germline ends. CDR1 GTSNPN and CDR2 SVGIG come from the germline V gene (reference sequence). The CDR3 reads CAWRAANEKLFF. CDR3 nucleotides: TGTGCCTGGAGGGCTGCAAATGAAAAACTGTTTTTT.

As for this clonotype: A much larger clone sits a single nucleotide away, making a read error possible. The genes are TRBV2 and TRBJ2-7; D perhaps matches TRBD1 (5 bases). This CDR3 is 12 amino acids long. Germline V CDR1 and CDR2: SNHLY, FYNNEI. The ends were cut back, 6 bases at V and 2 bases at J, with 8 bases in the middle. CDR3 protein: CASRPGTYEQYF. The CDR3 region has the DNA TGTGCCAGCAGACCAGGGACCTACGAGCAGTACTTC.

This clonotype was picked up a small number of times. The gene calls are TRBV6-1 and TRBJ2-7; TRBD2 aligns across 8 bases. CDR3 length: 13 amino acids. Germline assignment: CDR1 MNHNS and CDR2 SASEGT. J gave up 4 bases and V 7 bases, and 6 bases lay outside the gene matches. The CDR3 reads CASNGRVGYEQYF. The CDR3 nucleotides are TGTGCCAGCAACGGGAGGGTCGGATACGAGCAGTACTTC.

There are many counts of this clonotype. The rearrangement uses TRBV20-1 and TRBJ2-5; D may be TRBD1 (6 bases). This CDR3 is 13 amino acids long. Germline CDR1 is DFQATT and CDR2 is SNEGSKA (reference sequence). The V end was cut by 6 bases, the J end by 1 base, with 12 bases between. This CDR3 reads CSAHQDSQETQYF. Here the CDR3 DNA reads TGCAGTGCACACCAGGACAGCCAAGAGACCCAGTACTTC.

This clonotype was seen once. This chain connects TRBV5-6 to TRBJ1-2; a possible D gene is TRBD1 (5 bases). Germline V gene data show CDR1 as SGHDT and CDR2 as YYEEEE. Trimming shortened V by 3 bases and J by 2 bases, and 14 bases separated the two germline ends. There are 15 residues in the CDR3. CDR3 nucleotide sequence: TGTGCCAGCAGCTGGGCAGGGAGTACCAACTATGGCTACACCTTC. Residues: CASSWAGSTNYGYTF.

This clonotype was recorded at least ten times. The CDR3: CAWSGGSPWGYTF. DNA of the CDR3: TGTGCCTGGAGTGGCGGGTCCCCGTGGGGCTACACCTTC. The chain uses TRBV30 and TRBJ1-2; D unclear. Germline CDR1 GTSNPN, CDR2 SVGIG (reference sequence). With 1 base removed from V and 8 bases from J, the gap between germline ends came to 14 bases. The CDR3 is made up of 13 amino acids.